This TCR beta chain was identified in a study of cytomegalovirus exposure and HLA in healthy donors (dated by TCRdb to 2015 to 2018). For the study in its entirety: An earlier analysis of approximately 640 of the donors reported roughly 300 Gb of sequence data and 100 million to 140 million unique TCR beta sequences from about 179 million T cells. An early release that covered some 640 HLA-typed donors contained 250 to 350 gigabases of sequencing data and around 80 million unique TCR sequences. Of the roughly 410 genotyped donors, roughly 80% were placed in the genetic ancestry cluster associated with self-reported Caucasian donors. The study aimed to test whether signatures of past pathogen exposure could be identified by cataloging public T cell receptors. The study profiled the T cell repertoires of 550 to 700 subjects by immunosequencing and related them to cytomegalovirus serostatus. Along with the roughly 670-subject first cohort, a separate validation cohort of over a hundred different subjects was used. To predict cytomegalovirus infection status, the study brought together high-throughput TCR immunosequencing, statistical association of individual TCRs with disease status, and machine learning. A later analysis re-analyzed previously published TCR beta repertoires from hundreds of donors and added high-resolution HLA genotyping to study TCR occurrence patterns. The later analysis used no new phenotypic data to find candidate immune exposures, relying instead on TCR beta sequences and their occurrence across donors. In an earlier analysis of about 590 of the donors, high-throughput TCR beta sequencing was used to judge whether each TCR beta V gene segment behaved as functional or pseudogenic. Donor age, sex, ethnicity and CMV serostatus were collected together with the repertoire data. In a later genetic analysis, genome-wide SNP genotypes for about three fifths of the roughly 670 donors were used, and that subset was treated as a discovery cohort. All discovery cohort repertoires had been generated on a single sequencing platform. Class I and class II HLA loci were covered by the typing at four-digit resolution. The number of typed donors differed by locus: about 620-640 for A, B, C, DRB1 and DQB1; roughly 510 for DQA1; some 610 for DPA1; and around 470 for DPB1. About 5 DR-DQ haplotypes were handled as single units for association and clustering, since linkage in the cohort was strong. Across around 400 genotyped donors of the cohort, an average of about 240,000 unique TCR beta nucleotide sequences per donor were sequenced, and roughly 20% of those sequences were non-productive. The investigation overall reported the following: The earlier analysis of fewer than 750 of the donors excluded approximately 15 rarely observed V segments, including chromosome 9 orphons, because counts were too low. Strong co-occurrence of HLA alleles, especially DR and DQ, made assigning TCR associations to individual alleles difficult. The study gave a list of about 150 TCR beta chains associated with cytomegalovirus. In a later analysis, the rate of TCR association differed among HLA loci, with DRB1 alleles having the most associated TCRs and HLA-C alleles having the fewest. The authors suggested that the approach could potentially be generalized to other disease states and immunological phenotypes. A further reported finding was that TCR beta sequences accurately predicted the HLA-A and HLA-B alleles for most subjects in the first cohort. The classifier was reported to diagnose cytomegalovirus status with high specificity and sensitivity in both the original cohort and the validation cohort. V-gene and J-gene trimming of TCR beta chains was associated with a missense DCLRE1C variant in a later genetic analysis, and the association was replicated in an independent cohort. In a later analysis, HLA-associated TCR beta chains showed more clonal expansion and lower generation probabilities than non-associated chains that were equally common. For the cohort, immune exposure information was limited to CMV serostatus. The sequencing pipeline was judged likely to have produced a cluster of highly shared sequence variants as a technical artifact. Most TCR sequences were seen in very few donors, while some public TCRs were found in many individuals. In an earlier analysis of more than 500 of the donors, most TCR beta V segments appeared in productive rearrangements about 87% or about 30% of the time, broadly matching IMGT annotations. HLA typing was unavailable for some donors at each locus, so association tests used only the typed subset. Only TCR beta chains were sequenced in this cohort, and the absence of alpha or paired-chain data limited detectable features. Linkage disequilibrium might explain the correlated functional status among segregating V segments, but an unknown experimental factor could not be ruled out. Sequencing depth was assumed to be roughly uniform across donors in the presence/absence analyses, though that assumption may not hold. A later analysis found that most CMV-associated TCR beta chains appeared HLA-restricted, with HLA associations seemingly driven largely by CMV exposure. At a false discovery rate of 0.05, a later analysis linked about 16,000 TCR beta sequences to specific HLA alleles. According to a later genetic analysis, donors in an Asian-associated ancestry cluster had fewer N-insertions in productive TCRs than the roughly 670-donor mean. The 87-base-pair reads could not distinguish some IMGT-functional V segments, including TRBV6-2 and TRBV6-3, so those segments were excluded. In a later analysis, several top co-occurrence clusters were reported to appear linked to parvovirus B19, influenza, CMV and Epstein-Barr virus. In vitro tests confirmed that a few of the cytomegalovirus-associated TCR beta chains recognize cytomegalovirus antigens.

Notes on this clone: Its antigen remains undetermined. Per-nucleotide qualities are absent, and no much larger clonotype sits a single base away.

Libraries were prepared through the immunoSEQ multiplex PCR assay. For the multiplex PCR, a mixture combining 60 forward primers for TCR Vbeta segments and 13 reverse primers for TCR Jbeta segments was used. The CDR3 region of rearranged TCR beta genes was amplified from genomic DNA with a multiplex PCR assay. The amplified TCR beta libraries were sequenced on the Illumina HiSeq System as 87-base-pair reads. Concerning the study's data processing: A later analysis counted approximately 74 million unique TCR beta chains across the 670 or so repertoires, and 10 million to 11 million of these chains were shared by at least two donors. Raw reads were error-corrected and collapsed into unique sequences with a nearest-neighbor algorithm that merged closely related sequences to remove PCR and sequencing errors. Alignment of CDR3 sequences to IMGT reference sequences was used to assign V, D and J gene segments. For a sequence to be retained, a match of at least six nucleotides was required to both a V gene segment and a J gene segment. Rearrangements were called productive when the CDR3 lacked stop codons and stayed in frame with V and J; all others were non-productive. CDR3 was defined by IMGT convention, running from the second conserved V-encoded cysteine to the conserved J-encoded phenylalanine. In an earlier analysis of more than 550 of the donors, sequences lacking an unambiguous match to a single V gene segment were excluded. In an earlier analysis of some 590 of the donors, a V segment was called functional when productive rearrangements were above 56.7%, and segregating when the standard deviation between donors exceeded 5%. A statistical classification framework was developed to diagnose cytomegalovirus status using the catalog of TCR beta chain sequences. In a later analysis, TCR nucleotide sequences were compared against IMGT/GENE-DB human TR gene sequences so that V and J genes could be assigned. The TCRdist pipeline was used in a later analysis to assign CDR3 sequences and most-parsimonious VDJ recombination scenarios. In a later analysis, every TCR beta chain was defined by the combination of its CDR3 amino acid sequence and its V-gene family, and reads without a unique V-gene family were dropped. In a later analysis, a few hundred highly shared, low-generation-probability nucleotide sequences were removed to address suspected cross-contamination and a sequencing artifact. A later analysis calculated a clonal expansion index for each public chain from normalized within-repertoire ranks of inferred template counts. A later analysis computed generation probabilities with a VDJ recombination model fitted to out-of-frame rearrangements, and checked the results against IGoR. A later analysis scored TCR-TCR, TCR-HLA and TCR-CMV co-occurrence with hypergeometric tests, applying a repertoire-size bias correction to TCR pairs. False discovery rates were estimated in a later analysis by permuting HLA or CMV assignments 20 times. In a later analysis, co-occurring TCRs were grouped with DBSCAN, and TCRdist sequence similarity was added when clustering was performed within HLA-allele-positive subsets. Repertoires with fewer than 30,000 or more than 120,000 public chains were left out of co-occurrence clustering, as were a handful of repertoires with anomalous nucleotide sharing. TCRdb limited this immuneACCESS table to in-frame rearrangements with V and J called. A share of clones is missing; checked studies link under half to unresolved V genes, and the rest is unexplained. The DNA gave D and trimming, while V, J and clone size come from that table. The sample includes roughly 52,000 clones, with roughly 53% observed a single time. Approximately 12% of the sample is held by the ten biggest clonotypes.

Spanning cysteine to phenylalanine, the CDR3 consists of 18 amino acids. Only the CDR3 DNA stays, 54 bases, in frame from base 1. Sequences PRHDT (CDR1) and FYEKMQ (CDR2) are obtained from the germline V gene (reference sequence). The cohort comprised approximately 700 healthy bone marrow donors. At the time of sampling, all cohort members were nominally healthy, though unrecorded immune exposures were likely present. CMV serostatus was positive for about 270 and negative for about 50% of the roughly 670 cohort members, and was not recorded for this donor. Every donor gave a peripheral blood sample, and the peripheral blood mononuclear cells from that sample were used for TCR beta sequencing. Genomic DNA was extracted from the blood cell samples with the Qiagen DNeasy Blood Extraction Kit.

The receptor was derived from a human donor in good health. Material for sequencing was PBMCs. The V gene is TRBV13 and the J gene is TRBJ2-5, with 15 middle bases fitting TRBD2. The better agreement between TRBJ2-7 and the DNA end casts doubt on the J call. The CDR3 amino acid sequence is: CASSQRTSGGAVPYEQYF. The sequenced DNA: TGTGCCAGCAGCCAACGGACTAGCGGGGGGGCGGTCCCCTACGAGCAGTACTTC.